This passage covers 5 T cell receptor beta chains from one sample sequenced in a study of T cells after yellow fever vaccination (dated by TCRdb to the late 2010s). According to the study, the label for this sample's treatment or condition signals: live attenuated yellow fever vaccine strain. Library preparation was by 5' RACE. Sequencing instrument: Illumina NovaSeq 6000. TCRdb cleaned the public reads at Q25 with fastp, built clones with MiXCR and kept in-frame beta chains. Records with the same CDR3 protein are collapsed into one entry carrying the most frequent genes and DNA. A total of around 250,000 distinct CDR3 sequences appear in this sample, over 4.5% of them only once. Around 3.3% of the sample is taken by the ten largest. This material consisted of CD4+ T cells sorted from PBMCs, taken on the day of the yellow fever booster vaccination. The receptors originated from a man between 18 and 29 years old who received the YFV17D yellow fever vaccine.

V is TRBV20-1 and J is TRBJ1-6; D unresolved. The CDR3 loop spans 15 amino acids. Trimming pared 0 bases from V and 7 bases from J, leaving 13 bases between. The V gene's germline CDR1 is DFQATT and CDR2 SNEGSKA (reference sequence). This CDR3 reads CSARDESWTNSPLHF. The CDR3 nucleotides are TGCAGTGCTAGAGACGAATCCTGGACGAATTCACCCCTCCACTTT.

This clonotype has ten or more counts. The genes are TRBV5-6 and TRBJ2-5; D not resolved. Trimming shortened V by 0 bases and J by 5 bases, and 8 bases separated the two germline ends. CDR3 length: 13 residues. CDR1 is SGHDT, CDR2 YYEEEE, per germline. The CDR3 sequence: CASSLGQSETQYF. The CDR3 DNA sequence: TGTGCCAGCAGCTTGGGACAATCGGAGACCCAGTACTTC.

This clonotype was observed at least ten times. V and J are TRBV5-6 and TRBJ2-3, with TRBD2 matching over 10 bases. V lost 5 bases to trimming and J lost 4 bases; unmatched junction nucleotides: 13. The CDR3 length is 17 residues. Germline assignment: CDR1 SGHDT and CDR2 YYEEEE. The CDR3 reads CASSRRAVAGGSDTQYF. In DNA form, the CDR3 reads TGTGCCAGCAGTCGACGAGCGGTAGCGGGGGGCTCAGATACGCAGTATTTT.

The CDR3 region has the DNA TGTGCCACCAGTGACGCAGGGGGAGGCACAGATACGCAGTATTTT. Translated: CATSDAGGGTDTQYF. The V call is TRBV24-1, the J call TRBJ2-3; 7 bases match TRBD1. This CDR3 has 15 residues. Germline V gene data show CDR1 as KGHDR and CDR2 as SFDVKD. V lost 4 bases to trimming and J lost 1 base; unmatched junction nucleotides: 4.

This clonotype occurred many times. The CDR3 coding sequence is TGCAGCAGCAGGGGTGGGACTAGTACAGATACGCAGTATTTT. Translation gives CSSRGGTSTDTQYF. The chain joins TRBV29-1 to TRBJ2-3, with 8 nucleotides matching TRBD2. CDR3 length: 14 residues. The germline V gene has CDR1 SQVTM and CDR2 ANQGSEA. The V and J ends lost 8 bases and 3 bases, in that order; junction bases with no gene match: 10.